This TCR beta chain is from a study of human thymus T cells. General study results and limits: Thymic and blood repertoires appeared to carry a bias in their V and J gene usage.

Measured with immunoSEQ multiplex PCR; TCRdb has only the in-frame clones, and not every one. Altogether about 46,000 clones are present, about 95% being singletons, with the ten largest covering about 0.17%. Healthy Finnish infants undergoing corrective surgery for congenital heart defects provided the donor material. Half of the eight donors gave roughly 0.45-1 mL blood during surgery. Blood DNA came from all available leukocytes, not a fixed cell number. Of note for this clone: What it binds is not known.

V was pared by 6 bases and J by 1 base, with 11 bases between. Per germline, CDR1 MNHEY and CDR2 SVGAGI. The CDR3 consists of 14 residues. The receptor was derived from a girl under three years old with a congenital heart defect but otherwise immunologically healthy. What was sequenced was blood. J is TRBJ2-3 and V is TRBV6-5; a weak D match, TRBD2 (6 bases). CDR3 sequence: CASSPRRGTDTQYF. CDR3 DNA: TGTGCCAGCAGCCCCCGGAGGGGCACAGATACGCAGTATTTT.